The T cell receptor (beta chain) described here comes from a study of regulatory T cells in long-lasting Graves disease. About the research overall: The term persistent Graves' disease signified upward of 5 years on antithyroid drugs with positive TSH receptor antibodies.

Between the trimmed V and J ends, which lost 0 bases and 3 bases, there was a span of 24 bases. CDR3 length: 19 residues. The germline V gene encodes CDR1 SNHLY and CDR2 FYNNEI. Notes on this clonotype: The target antigen is unknown.

Building the TCR beta libraries relied on iRepertoire HTBI primers, and CDR3 regions underwent Arm-PCR. Authors' analysis steps: Across samples, roughly 64 TRBV and around 14 TRBJ segments were found. TCRdb fed the multiplex PCR reads into MiXCR, producing one record per CDR3 protein. In this record, the V and J calls reflect TCRdb's handling and not the investigators' own analysis. The table includes 500,000 to 700,000 distinct CDR3 sequences, around 30% detected once. Regarding the study as a whole: Persistent patients shared more public clonotypes (about 2,700) than newly diagnosed patients (about 1,000).

Time point described: persistent/refractory GD, antithyroid drugs over 5 years with positive TRAb. From RNA extracted from PBMCs, the TCR library was made. V is TRBV2 and J is TRBJ2-7; D assignment may be TRBD1 or TRBD2 (6 bases each). The receptor's source is a female donor with Graves disease. The source material was peripheral blood mononuclear cells (PBMCs), sampled when the disease was refractory, from a patient treated with antithyroid drugs. The CDR3 nucleotides are TGTGCCAGCAGTGAAGCTACGCGGAGGGGGGACCTTTCCAACTACGAGCAGTACTTC. Translating gives CASSEATRRGDLSNYEQYF.